This TCR beta chain was captured by sequencing in a study of T cells in Graves' hyperthyroidism and ophthalmopathy. TCR beta CDR3 regions were amplified from RNA transcripts. Carried out on the TCR CDR3, a first-round RT-PCR used the HTBI primer set. TCRdb redid the calling of the multiplex PCR reads with MiXCR, one entry per CDR3 protein. Among approximately 600,000 distinct CDR3 sequences listed, around 20% were seen once. Inclusion characteristics of ophthalmopathy patients comprised a Clinical Activity Score of at least 3, a NOSPECS grade of at least 4, and duration under 3 months. Patients having uncontrolled infection, another autoimmune disease, pregnancy or lactation were not included. Diagnostic decisions used clinical symptoms, serum thyroxine and TRAb, thyroid ultrasound and orbital computed tomography. Study-wide points: From stable hyperthyroidism, ophthalmopathy was separated by a 13 V-J model.

This clonotype turned up a few times. The antigen is unknown. The sequence derives from a man younger than 45 with Graves' ophthalmopathy. Sequenced material: blood.

This CDR3 is CASTISRGPEATNEKLFF. Written as DNA, the CDR3 is TGTGCCAGCACCATATCACGGGGTCCTGAGGCGACTAATGAAAAACTGTTTTTT. J is TRBJ1-4 and V is TRBV11-2; D gene uncertain. The CDR3 totals 18 residues. CDR1 and CDR2 (germline): SGHAT, FQNNGV. The ends were cut back, 7 bases at V and 2 bases at J, with 23 bases in the middle.